Listed here are 11 T cell receptor beta chains from one sample, sequenced in a study of blood T cell repertoires in COVID-19. TCRdb's copy holds only in-frame clones and misses some; the assay was immunoSEQ multiplex PCR. The sample includes approximately 450,000 clones, roughly nine tenths of them seen just once. Sequencing was carried out using PBMCs or T cells enriched from blood (not recorded which). The receptor set was obtained from a young woman with acute COVID-19.

The chain has TRBV20-1 and TRBJ2-3; the D gene is possibly TRBD2 (6 bases). The germline gives CDR1 DFQATT, CDR2 SNEGSKA (reference sequence). The CDR3 runs 13 residues. The V end lost 5 bases, the J end lost 4 bases, and 13 bases lay between the germline ends. CDR3 region: CSAGAGLPDTQYF. DNA for the CDR3: TGCAGTGCTGGTGCGGGGTTACCAGATACGCAGTATTTT.

The J gene is TRBJ2-5, the V gene TRBV30; 8 positions match TRBD1. The ends lost 5 bases at V and 3 bases at J; junction bases unmatched: 5. CDR1 is GTSNPN, CDR2 SVGIG, per germline (reference sequence). The CDR3 covers 13 residues. CDR3 amino acids: CAWDRTGKETQYF. The CDR3 coding sequence is TGTGCCTGGGACAGGACAGGGAAAGAGACCCAGTACTTC.

The chain employs TRBV27 and TRBJ2-5; 8 bases map to TRBD2. The CDR3 loop spans 15 amino acids. J was trimmed by 7 bases and V by 3 bases; bases with no gene match: 10. The germline gives CDR1 MNHEY, CDR2 SMNVEV (reference sequence). CDR3 amino acids: CASSFYGGGGMTQYF. The CDR3 DNA reads TGTGCCAGCAGTTTCTACGGGGGGGGCGGAATGACCCAGTACTTC.

As regards this clone: At the DNA level, this CDR3 is encoded by other sequences in the same sample as well. The gene calls are TRBV5-1 and TRBJ2-1, with 14 positions matching TRBD2. Germline CDR1 reads SGHRS; CDR2 reads YFSETQ. The V gene end was trimmed by 4 bases and the J gene end by 7 bases; junction bases not matched to a gene: 4. The CDR3 has 15 amino acids. CDR3 nucleotide sequence: TGCGCCAGCAGCCCAGGACTAGCGGGAGGAAATGAGCAGTTCTTC. Translated, it gives CASSPGLAGGNEQFF.

The J gene is TRBJ1-5, the V gene TRBV7-2, with D uncertain. The CDR3 sequence is 13 residues long. Germline assignment: CDR1 SGHTA and CDR2 FQGNSA. The germline V and J ends were trimmed by 3 bases and 4 bases, with 7 bases remaining between them. The CDR3 loop reads CASSFDTNQPQHF. The CDR3 DNA sequence: TGTGCCAGCAGCTTCGACACAAATCAGCCCCAGCATTTT.

This chain joins TRBV7-3 and TRBJ1-1; 8 bases are a match to TRBD1. The CDR3 is made up of 14 amino acids. Germline V CDR1 and CDR2: SGHTA, FQGTGA. The J segment lost 4 bases and the V segment lost 2 bases, leaving 3 bases of the junction unmatched. The CDR3 nucleotides read TGTGCCAGCAGCTTACAGGGGGCTGGCACTGAAGCTTTCTTT. Translated, it gives CASSLQGAGTEAFF.

This clone was found once. The chain has TRBV19 and TRBJ2-7; 8 bases are a match to TRBD2. The trim removed 4 bases at V and 9 bases at J, leaving 11 bases unmatched. Germline V gives CDR1 LNHDA, CDR2 SQIVND (reference sequence). The CDR3 contains 14 residues. CDR3 nucleotides: TGTGCCAGTAGTAAAGGACTAGCATCAAGCGGGCAGTACTTC. Translation gives CASSKGLASSGQYF.

About this clone: The junction departs from germline at one end; a sequencing error may be responsible. This chain joins TRBV7-7 and TRBJ2-2, with TRBD1 matching 8 bases. From germline, CDR1 is SSHAT and CDR2 FNYEAQ (reference sequence). This CDR3 is built from 13 residues. The CDR3 nucleotides are TGTGCTAGCAGCGTACAGGGGGCCGGGGAGCTGTTTTTT. It translates to CASSVQGAGELFF.

This clone was seen more than once but under ten times. This chain uses TRBV27 with TRBJ1-6; D is possibly TRBD1 (6 bases). Trimming left V 7 bases short and J 7 bases short, with 14 bases between. CDR3 length: 14 residues. Germline CDR1 and CDR2: MNHEY and SMNVEV (reference sequence). The CDR3 DNA is TGTGCCAGCACAATCACAGGGTCCAATTCACCCCTCCACTTT. Its translation: CASTITGSNSPLHF.

The V gene is TRBV9, the J gene TRBJ2-3; perhaps TRBD1 as D (5 bases). In germline, CDR1 is SGDLS, CDR2 YYNGEE. Trimming left V 0 bases short and J 3 bases short, with 14 bases between. This CDR3 is built from 16 residues. The CDR3 protein is CASSVDRPTGTDTQYF. For the CDR3, the DNA is TGTGCCAGCAGCGTAGACAGGCCCACAGGTACAGATACGCAGTATTTT. The full variable domain, its missing parts supplied by reference TRBV9 and TRBJ2-3, is DSGVTQTPKHLITATGQRVTLRCSPRSGDLSVYWYQQSLDQGLQFLIQYYNGEERAKGNILERFSAQQFPDLHSELNLSSLELGDSALYFCASSVDRPTGTDTQYFGPGTRLTVL.

The chain recombines TRBV19 with TRBJ2-1; 10 bases are shared with TRBD2. Per the germline V gene, CDR1 is LNHDA and CDR2 is SQIVND (reference sequence). The junction had 11 bases not matched to a gene; V was cut back by 3 bases and J by 9 bases. This CDR3 has 16 amino acids. The CDR3 DNA reads as TGTGCCAGTAGTATCCGGACTAGCGGCGTTTGGGGTGAGCAGTTCTTC. It yields the protein CASSIRTSGVWGEQFF.